These 26 T cell receptor beta chains came from one sample sequenced in a study of tumor and adjacent non-tumor tissue in lung cancer. Three rounds of nested PCR, following a modified ARM-PCR protocol, produced the TCRbeta library. TCRdb reprocessed the multiplex PCR reads with MiXCR, giving one entry per CDR3 protein. The sample yields about 140,000 distinct CDR3 sequences, around 67% seen once. RNA was extracted from bulk tissue without any cell sorting. Sequencing was performed on lung tumor tissue. All receptors derive from a man in his sixties with small cell lung cancer.

In this sample, this clonotype turned up many times. The chain has TRBV20-1 and TRBJ2-2; 10 bases align to TRBD2. Losses at the gene ends were 6 bases for V and 5 bases for J; bases not matched to a gene: 6. The CDR3 has 14 amino acids. Germline CDR1 DFQATT, CDR2 SNEGSKA (reference sequence). CDR3 nucleotides: TGCAGTGCCCTAACTAGCGGGAATACCGGGGAGCTGTTTTTT. It yields the protein CSALTSGNTGELFF.

This clonotype is a singleton in its sample. The V call is TRBV7-9, the J call TRBJ2-7, with TRBD2 matching over 10 bases. CDR3 length: 15 amino acids. Germline CDR1 reads SEHNR; CDR2 reads FQNEAQ (reference sequence). CDR3 loop: CASSPETSGTYEQYV. DNA for the CDR3: TGTGCCAGCAGCCCGGAAACTAGCGGGACCTACGAACAGTACGTC.

This clonotype was detected only a few times. This chain connects TRBV6-1 to TRBJ2-3, with 12 bases aligning to TRBD2. Trimming removed 2 bases from V and 2 bases from J; junction bases left unmatched: 17. The CDR3 contains 21 residues. Per germline, CDR1 MNHNS and CDR2 SASEGT. The CDR3 DNA reads TGTGCCAGCAGTGAACAGCCTACCCTAGCGGGAGGGCCGAGGAACACAGATACGCAGTATTTT. As protein: CASSEQPTLAGGPRNTDTQYF.

Comments on this clonotype: This may be a read error, as it is one base from a much larger clone. V usage is TRBV6-5 and J usage is TRBJ2-1; a possible D gene is TRBD1 (7 bases). Germline-derived CDR1 and CDR2 are MNHEY and SVGAGI. This CDR3 has 16 amino acids. The CDR3 loop reads CAGSYAGTEDNNEQFF. The CDR3 bases are TGTGCCGGCAGTTACGCGGGGACAGAAGACAACAATGAGCAGTTCTTC.

CDR3 nucleotide sequence: TGCAGCATCTGGGGATGGGGCACAGATACGCAGTATTTT. Its protein is CSIWGWGTDTQYF. The gene calls are TRBV29-1 and TRBJ2-3, with unresolved D. CDR3 length: 13 residues. The V end lost 8 bases, the J end lost 1 base, and 13 bases lay between the germline ends. Germline values: CDR1 SQVTM, CDR2 ANQGSEA.

Turning to this clonotype: A much larger clonotype is one base distant, so this may be a read error. CDR3 region: CASTRGAYGYAF. DNA for the CDR3: TGTGCCAGCACCCGAGGAGCCTATGGCTACGCCTTC. The chain is built from TRBV6-6 and TRBJ1-2; D is undetermined. The germline CDR1 and CDR2 sequences are MNHNY and SVGAGI (reference sequence). The CDR3 is 12 residues long.

In its sample, this clonotype is medium-sized. The chain has TRBV11-3 and TRBJ2-1; the match to TRBD2 covers 7 bases. Germline assignment: CDR1 SGHNT and CDR2 YENEEA. CDR3 size: 15 residues. V lost 1 base to trimming and J lost 9 bases; unmatched junction nucleotides: 9. The CDR3 sequence: CASSLGTIASGEQFF. Written as DNA, the CDR3 is TGTGCCAGCAGCTTAGGGACAATCGCTAGCGGTGAGCAGTTCTTC.

The J gene is TRBJ2-7, the V gene TRBV12-3 or TRBV12-4, with TRBD1 identical over 8 bases. The CDR3 contains 14 residues. CDR3 coding DNA: TGTGCCAGCAGTTCGCAGGGGGCGAGTGGTGAGCGGTACGTC. This codes for CASSSQGASGERYV.

With respect to this clonotype: This may arise from a read error, as a much more abundant clone is one base away. The CDR3 does not end in the conserved phenylalanine or tryptophan, so this is likely a read error. The rearrangement links TRBV6-1 to TRBJ2-1; D call uncertain. The CDR3 has 14 amino acids. The V and J ends lost 1 base and 6 bases respectively, with 10 bases between them. Germline lookup yields CDR1 MNHNS and CDR2 SASEGT. CDR3 bases: TGTGCCAGCAGTGAAGTGAGCAGTGGCAATGAGCAGTTCTTA. This sequence encodes CASSEVSSGNEQFL.

The chain combines TRBV24-1 with TRBJ2-7; possibly TRBD1 or TRBD2 for D (5 bases each). This CDR3 has 13 residues. V lost 4 bases, J lost 12 bases, and 18 bases lay in between. The germline V gene has CDR1 KGHDR and CDR2 SFDVKD. CDR3 sequence: CATSEQGANKLYV. CDR3 bases: TGTGCCACCAGTGAGCAGGGAGCGAACAAGCTGTACGTC.

This clonotype was observed a few times. The chain recombines TRBV6-2 or TRBV6-3 with TRBJ2-3; D not certain. Trimming removed 2 bases at V and 2 bases at J, with 8 bases between. Germline CDR1 reads MNHEY; CDR2 reads SVGEGT. The CDR3 has 14 residues. As DNA, the CDR3 is TGTGCCAGCAGTTACCCTAGGGACACAGATACGCAGTATTTT. Translated, it gives CASSYPRDTDTQYF.

This clonotype has ten or more counts. J is TRBJ1-2 and V is TRBV6-5; 8 bases line up with TRBD1. The V and J ends lost 6 bases and 7 bases, in that order; junction bases with no gene match: 7. The CDR3 runs 13 residues. CDR1 is MNHEY and CDR2 is SVGAGI in the germline V gene. As DNA, the CDR3 is TGTGCCAGCAGACAACAGGGGGGCGGTGGCTACACCTTC. Protein product: CASRQQGGGGYTF.

About this clonotype itself: The final CDR3 position lacks the conserved phenylalanine or tryptophan, pointing to a likely read error. The V gene is TRBV11-3, the J gene TRBJ2-5; D uncertain. This CDR3 is built from 12 residues. The germline gives CDR1 SGHNT, CDR2 YENEEA. The CDR3 bases are TGCGCCAGCAGCCGCTCTGCAGGGACCCAGTACTCC. Amino acids: CASSRSAGTQYS.

Note on this clonotype: This CDR3 is missing its conserved last phenylalanine or tryptophan, likely due to a read error. This rearrangement joins TRBV6-1 to TRBJ1-5; no firm D call. The CDR3 covers 13 residues. V lost 3 bases to trimming and J lost 5 bases, with 8 bases between them. The germline CDR1 and CDR2 sequences are MNHNS and SASEGT. The CDR3 sequence is CASSDEHYQPQHL. The CDR3 coding sequence is TGTGCCAGCAGTGATGAACACTATCAGCCCCAGCATCTT.

This chain joins TRBV11-2 and TRBJ2-5; 7 positions match TRBD1. The CDR3 length is 15 residues. The J segment lost 5 bases and the V segment lost 7 bases, leaving 13 bases of the junction unmatched. CDR1 and CDR2 (germline): SGHAT, FQNNGV. CDR3 nucleotide sequence: TGTGCCAGCAACTATACAGGGGAATATACTGAGACCCAGTACTTC. It is translated as CASNYTGEYTETQYF.

The gene calls are TRBV6-1 and TRBJ2-5, with 10 positions matching TRBD2. This CDR3 has 16 residues. Trimming at V came to 6 bases and at J to 5 bases, leaving 12 bases not matched to a gene. Per germline, CDR1 MNHNS and CDR2 SASEGT. DNA of the CDR3: TGTGCCAGCAGACAAGAAATAGCGGGAGGACTGGAGACCCAGTACTTC. It is translated as CASRQEIAGGLETQYF.

This sequence joins TRBV6-1 and TRBJ2-7, with D hard to call. V lost 10 bases and J 1 base, leaving 17 bases between the germline ends. The CDR3 contains 14 residues. In germline, CDR1 is MNHNS, CDR2 SASEGT. The CDR3 bases are TGTGCCAACACCATAAGACCCTTTTCCTACGAGCAGTACTTC. Translated: CANTIRPFSYEQYF.

There are many counts of this clonotype. CDR3 DNA sequence: TGTGCCAGCAGCTTAGAGCCCCCTGGGGCAGCGGGAGTACATGAGCAGTTCTTC. Translation gives CASSLEPPGAAGVHEQFF. The chain links TRBV11-2 to TRBJ2-1, with 8 bases lining up with TRBD2. This CDR3 region has 18 residues. V gave up 0 bases and J gave up 8 bases; unmatched junction bases: 15. CDR1 and CDR2 from the germline V gene are SGHAT and FQNNGV.

The chain couples TRBV5-1 to TRBJ1-1; tentatively, D is TRBD1 (5 bases). Germline V gene sequence: CDR1 SGHRS, CDR2 YFSETQ. The CDR3 runs 13 residues. The ends were cut back, 0 bases at V and 6 bases at J, with 9 bases in the middle. The CDR3 loop reads CASSLGPRAEAFF. CDR3 DNA sequence: TGCGCCAGCAGCTTGGGCCCCAGGGCTGAAGCTTTCTTT.

The chain recombines TRBV7-8 with TRBJ2-6; 7 bases map to TRBD2. This CDR3 is 21 amino acids long. With 5 bases clipped from V and 0 bases from J, the junction kept 19 bases outside the gene matches. The germline CDR1 and CDR2 sequences are SGHVS and FQNEAQ. Here the CDR3 DNA reads TGTGCCAGCAGCCCGACTCCCCCCAGGCTAGCGGCAAGCTCTGGGGCCAACGTCCTGACTTTC. Protein: CASSPTPPRLAASSGANVLTF.

About this clonotype: A much larger clonotype is one base distant, so this may be a read error. A read error is likely, as this CDR3 ends without the conserved phenylalanine or tryptophan. Here the CDR3 reads CASSPDQSQETQYL. The CDR3 nucleotides are TGTGCCAGCAGCCCAGATCAATCCCAAGAGACCCAGTACTTA. V is TRBV5-4 and J is TRBJ2-5; D ambiguous. The germline V gene encodes CDR1 SGHNT and CDR2 YYREEE (reference sequence). V was trimmed by 4 bases and J by 1 base, leaving 11 bases between them. This CDR3 contains 14 residues.

Comment on this clonotype: One end of the junction does not line up with germline, which may come from a read error. The rearrangement uses TRBV11-2 and TRBJ1-4; TRBD1 matches 7 bases. Per the germline V gene, CDR1 is SGHAT and CDR2 is FQNNGV. CDR3 length: 15 residues. The CDR3 region has the DNA TGTGCCAGCAGCCCCAGGGGGGGTGCCGATGAAGAACTGTTTTTT. Translating gives CASSPRGGADEELFF.

This clonotype was seen repeatedly, ten times or more. This sequence joins TRBV11-3 and TRBJ1-2; 8 nucleotides line up with TRBD1. V lost 5 bases to trimming and J lost 5 bases; unmatched junction nucleotides: 4. Germline CDR1 reads SGHNT; CDR2 reads YENEEA. The CDR3 has 13 residues. The CDR3 protein is CASSLDREYGYTF. As DNA, the CDR3 is TGTGCCAGCAGCCTGGACAGGGAATATGGCTACACCTTC.

Turning to this clonotype: This may come from a read error, since a much larger clone is one base off. The chain has TRBV20-1 and TRBJ1-5; D is unresolved. The CDR3 has 12 amino acids. CDR1 and CDR2 (germline): DFQATT, SNEGSKA (reference sequence). The ends were cut back, 7 bases at V and 2 bases at J, with 9 bases in the middle. The CDR3 coding sequence is TGCAGTGAGCGGGATGGCAATCAGCCCCAGCATTTT. It is translated as CSERDGNQPQHF.

On this clonotype: This CDR3 fails to terminate in the conserved phenylalanine or tryptophan, so it likely reflects a read error. The limits of the CDR3 on the DNA are not certain, so only TCRdb's listed CDR3 is given. V and J are TRBV11-2 and TRBJ2-7. The CDR3 adds up to 12 amino acids, both ends counted. Germline V gives CDR1 SGHAT, CDR2 FQNNGV. This CDR3 is CASSLDSWGQYS.

This clonotype has at least ten counts. The chain is built from TRBV10-3 and TRBJ2-3; maybe TRBD1 (6 bases). V lost 9 bases, J lost 0 bases, and 16 bases lay in between. Germline-derived CDR1 and CDR2 are ENHRY and SYGVKD. The CDR3 is made up of 15 amino acids. The CDR3 is CAIDRQGSSTDTQYF. In nucleotides, the CDR3 is TGTGCCATAGACCGGCAGGGGTCTAGCACAGATACGCAGTATTTT.